Each of the 18 T cell receptor beta chains below was sequenced from the same sample in a study of type 1 and type 2 diabetes patients. Amplification started from genomic DNA. Amplification of the beta chain CDR3 used 30 forward and 13 reverse multiplex primers. TCRdb itself ran the multiplex PCR reads through MiXCR, one entry per CDR3 protein. In the table there are about 290,000 distinct CDR3 sequences, more than 40% of which are singletons. The specimen sequenced was peripheral blood mononuclear cells (PBMCs). Receptors originate from a man between 18 and 29 years old with type 2 diabetes.

The chain has TRBV7-2 and TRBJ2-7; 10 bases fit TRBD2. Germline assignment: CDR1 SGHTA and CDR2 FQGNSA. The length of the CDR3 is 17 residues. V dropped 4 bases and J dropped 2; count of bases not matched to a gene: 11. The CDR3 sequence is CASSSTRGLAPTYEQYF. Here the CDR3 DNA reads TGTGCCAGCAGCTCAACCCGGGGACTAGCGCCAACCTACGAGCAGTACTTC. The complete variable domain, with remaining parts taken from reference TRBV7-2 and TRBJ2-7, reads GAGVSQSPSNKVTEKGKDVELRCDPISGHTALYWYRQSLGQGLEFLIYFQGNSAPDKSGLPSDRFSAERTGGSVSTLTIQRTQQEDSAVYLCASSSTRGLAPTYEQYFGPGTRLTVT.

This clonotype was counted a single time. CDR3: CASSLTGTDPLGAFF. CDR3 sequence (DNA): TGTGCCAGCAGCTTAACGGGGACAGACCCCCTGGGAGCTTTCTTT. The chain joins TRBV7-3 to TRBJ1-1, with 7 positions matching TRBD1. The CDR3 loop spans 15 amino acids. Germline-derived CDR1 and CDR2 are SGHTA and FQGTGA. The V segment lost 0 bases and the J segment 10 bases; nucleotides outside the gene matches: 11.

This clonotype is a singleton in its sample. This chain links TRBV29-1 with TRBJ1-5, with D tentatively TRBD1 (6 bases). The CDR3 spans 14 residues. Germline values: CDR1 SQVTM, CDR2 ANQGSEA. V was cut by 4 bases and J by 0 bases, with 10 bases left in between. CDR3 amino acids: CSVGTANSNQPQHF. The CDR3 nucleotides read TGCAGCGTTGGGACAGCAAATAGCAATCAGCCCCAGCATTTT.

V gene TRBV7-3 combines with J gene TRBJ2-7; D remains unclear. Germline V gene data show CDR1 as SGHTA and CDR2 as FQGTGA. The CDR3 sequence is 15 residues long. V was trimmed by 0 bases and J by 0 bases, leaving 9 bases between them. CDR3 protein: CASSLTPIDSYEQYF. The CDR3 DNA reads as TGTGCCAGCAGCTTAACCCCGATCGACTCCTACGAGCAGTACTTC.

The CDR3 region has the DNA TGTGCCAGTAGTCTTTTTGGACAGGCAGCCTACGAGCAGTACTTC. It translates to CASSLFGQAAYEQYF. The chain joins TRBV19 to TRBJ2-7; 7 bases are shared with TRBD1. The germline gives CDR1 LNHDA, CDR2 SQIVND (reference sequence). The CDR3 covers 15 residues. V lost 5 bases to trimming and J lost 2 bases; unmatched junction nucleotides: 9.

This clonotype was picked up many times. V and J are TRBV6-6 and TRBJ2-3, with D possibly being TRBD1 or TRBD2 (5 bases each). The CDR3 sequence is 13 residues long. The V gene's germline CDR1 is MNHNY and CDR2 SVGAGI (reference sequence). The ends were cut back, 6 bases at V and 0 bases at J, with 7 bases in the middle. This CDR3 reads CASSRDSTDTQYF. The DNA of the CDR3 is TGTGCCAGCAGCAGGGACAGCACAGATACGCAGTATTTT.

The chain uses TRBV7-8 and TRBJ1-1, with unresolved D. The CDR3 has 16 amino acids. Germline values: CDR1 SGHVS, CDR2 FQNEAQ. V was pared by 2 bases and J by 1 base, with 14 bases between. CDR3 sequence (DNA): TGTGCCAGCAGCTTAAGTCTAAATGGGTGGAACACTGAAGCTTTCTTT. It yields the protein CASSLSLNGWNTEAFF.

A word on this clonotype: Just one base apart from a much larger clone, this may be a read error. The chain links TRBV10-3 to TRBJ2-7; D unclear. CDR1 is ENHRY, CDR2 SYGVKD, per germline. This CDR3 contains 16 residues. With 3 bases removed from V and 2 bases from J, the gap between germline ends came to 17 bases. CDR3 region: CAISDAEIGITYEQYF. In DNA form, the CDR3 reads TGTGCCATCAGTGACGCGGAGATAGGGATCACCTACGAGCAGTACTTC.

In this sample, this clonotype turned up a few times. The rearrangement uses TRBV25-1 and TRBJ1-1, with a tentative D call TRBD1 (5 bases). This CDR3 contains 15 residues. Trimming removed 0 bases from V and 1 base from J, with 9 bases in between. Germline-derived CDR1 and CDR2 are MGHDK and SYGVNS. DNA for the CDR3: TGTGCCAGCAGTGAATACGGACAAGAGAACACTGAAGCTTTCTTT. It codes for CASSEYGQENTEAFF.

The chain has TRBV10-1 and TRBJ2-7, with a possible D match to TRBD2 (5 bases). V was clipped by 10 bases and J by 6 bases, with 19 bases between them. Germline V gene sequence: CDR1 WNHNN, CDR2 SYGVQD (reference sequence). The CDR3 is 13 residues long. The CDR3 nucleotides are TGCGCCACCTCCGGGTCCAGTGCGGGCGAGCAGTACTTC. Its translation is CATSGSSAGEQYF.

The chain is built from TRBV27 and TRBJ1-1; D gene unclear. Trimming cost V 6 bases and J 1 base, with 18 bases left between them. The CDR3 has 16 amino acids. Germline CDR1 reads MNHEY; CDR2 reads SMNVEV (reference sequence). For the CDR3, the DNA is TGTGCCAGCAGCACCAGCCACGGGGTGGAGAACACTGAAGCTTTCTTT. Encoded protein: CASSTSHGVENTEAFF.

This clonotype was detected once. V usage is TRBV6-6 and J usage is TRBJ2-3; TRBD2 matches at 8 bases. The CDR3 contains 13 residues. With V trimmed by 8 bases and J by 3 bases, 4 bases remained unmatched. Per germline, CDR1 MNHNY and CDR2 SVGAGI (reference sequence). The DNA for the CDR3 is TGTGCCAGCGGAGGACTAGCAACAGATACGCAGTATTTT. This codes for CASGGLATDTQYF.

The table lists this clonotype with a count of one. The junction and the germline gene differ at one end; a read error may be behind it. The chain combines TRBV9 with TRBJ2-7; 10 bases fit TRBD2. Germline loops: CDR1 SGDLS, CDR2 YYNGEE. The CDR3 sequence is 20 residues long. CDR3 sequence: CASSVFEPLAGELRDYGQYF. The CDR3 DNA reads as TGTGCCAGCAGCGTGTTTGAGCCCCTAGCGGGGGAACTTCGAGACTACGGGCAGTACTTC.

The chain combines TRBV20-1 with TRBJ2-7; 7 bases line up with TRBD1. Looked up from germline, CDR1 is DFQATT and CDR2 is SNEGSKA (reference sequence). The J segment lost 2 bases and the V segment lost 3 bases, leaving 7 bases of the junction unmatched. CDR3 length equals 14 residues. CDR3 residues: CSASIGQATYEQYF. CDR3 DNA: TGCAGTGCTAGCATTGGACAGGCTACCTACGAGCAGTACTTC.

This chain joins TRBV7-2 and TRBJ2-7, with 7 bases lining up with TRBD1. The CDR3 has 14 residues. Germline CDR1 SGHTA, CDR2 FQGNSA. The V segment lost 4 bases and the J segment 5 bases; nucleotides outside the gene matches: 8. The CDR3 region is CASSYAGGVNEQYF. As DNA, the CDR3 is TGTGCCAGCAGCTACGCAGGGGGTGTTAACGAGCAGTACTTC.

The chain combines TRBV10-3 with TRBJ2-7; no definite D call. The DNA end is more similar to TRBJ2-1, so the J call may be wrong. CDR1 and CDR2 from the germline V gene are ENHRY and SYGVKD. The CDR3 totals 10 residues. The CDR3 region has the DNA TGTGCCATCAGCGGAAATGAGCAGTTCTTC. Translating gives CAISGNEQFF.

This sequence joins TRBV12-3 or TRBV12-4 and TRBJ1-6, with 9 bases that match TRBD1. Unmatched junction bases numbered 8, after V lost 7 bases and J lost 10 bases. The length of the CDR3 is 14 residues. The CDR3 loop reads CASKPGTGISPLHF. The CDR3 nucleotides are TGTGCCAGCAAACCCGGGACAGGGATCTCACCCCTCCACTTT.

This clonotype appeared once. The gene calls are TRBV30 and TRBJ2-6; D is unclear. The V gene's germline CDR1 is GTSNPN and CDR2 SVGIG (reference sequence). V shed 8 bases and J shed 3 bases, with 17 bases lying between them. The CDR3 consists of 15 residues. For the CDR3, the DNA is TGTGCCAGCAGCCCCCGTCCTCATGGGGCCAACGTCCTGACTTTC. The encoded protein is CASSPRPHGANVLTF.